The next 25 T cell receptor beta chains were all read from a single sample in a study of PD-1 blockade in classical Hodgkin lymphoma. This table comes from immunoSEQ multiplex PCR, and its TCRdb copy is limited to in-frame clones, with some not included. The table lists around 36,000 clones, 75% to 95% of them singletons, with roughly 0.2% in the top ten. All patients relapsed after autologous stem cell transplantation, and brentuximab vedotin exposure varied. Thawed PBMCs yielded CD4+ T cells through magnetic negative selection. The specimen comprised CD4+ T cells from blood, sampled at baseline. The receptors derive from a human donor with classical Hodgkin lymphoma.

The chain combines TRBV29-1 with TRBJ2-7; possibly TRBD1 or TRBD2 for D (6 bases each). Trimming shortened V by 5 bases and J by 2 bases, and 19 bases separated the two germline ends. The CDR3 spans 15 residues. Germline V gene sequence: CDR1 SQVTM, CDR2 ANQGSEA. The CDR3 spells CSVNGGKGVPYEQYF. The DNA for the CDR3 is TGCAGCGTTAATGGGGGGAAGGGGGTCCCCTACGAGCAGTACTTC.

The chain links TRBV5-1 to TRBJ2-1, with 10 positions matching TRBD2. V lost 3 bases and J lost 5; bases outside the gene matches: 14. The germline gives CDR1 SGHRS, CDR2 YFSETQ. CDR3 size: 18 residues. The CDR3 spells CASSWNLSPSGSNNEQFF. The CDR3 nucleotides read TGCGCCAGCAGCTGGAACCTCTCTCCTAGCGGGAGCAACAATGAGCAGTTCTTC. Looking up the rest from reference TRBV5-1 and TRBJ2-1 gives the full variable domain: KAGVTQTPRYLIKTRGQQVTLSCSPISGHRSVSWYQQTPGQGLQFLFEYFSETQRNKGNFPGRFSGRQFSNSRSEMNVSTLELGDSALYLCASSWNLSPSGSNNEQFFGPGTRLTVL.

Written as DNA, the CDR3 is TGTGCCATCAGTGAATCAGGAAAGAGGGCCGGGGAGCTGTTTTTT. This sequence encodes CAISESGKRAGELFF. V usage is TRBV10-3 and J usage is TRBJ2-2, with a possible D match to TRBD2 (5 bases). Germline V gene sequence: CDR1 ENHRY, CDR2 SYGVKD. The CDR3 length is 15 residues. Trimming cost V 3 bases and J 6 bases, with 14 bases left between them.

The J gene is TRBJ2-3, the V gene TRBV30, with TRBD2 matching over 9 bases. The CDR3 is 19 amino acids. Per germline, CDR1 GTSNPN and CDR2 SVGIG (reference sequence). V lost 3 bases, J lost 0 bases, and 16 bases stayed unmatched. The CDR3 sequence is CAWSMGLAGPQASTDTQYF. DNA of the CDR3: TGTGCCTGGAGCATGGGGCTAGCGGGACCCCAAGCTAGCACAGATACGCAGTATTTT.

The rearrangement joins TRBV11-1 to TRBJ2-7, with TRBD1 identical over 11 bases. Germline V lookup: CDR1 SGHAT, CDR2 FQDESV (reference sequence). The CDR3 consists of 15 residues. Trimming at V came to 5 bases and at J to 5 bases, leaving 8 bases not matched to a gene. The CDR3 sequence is CASSTGQGAVDEQYF. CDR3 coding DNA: TGTGCCAGCAGCACCGGACAGGGGGCGGTCGACGAGCAGTACTTC.

In DNA form, the CDR3 reads TGCGCCAGCAGCCAAGATCCCAGGGGGGAGACCCAGTACTTC. It translates to CASSQDPRGETQYF. The chain has TRBV4-1 and TRBJ2-5; the match to TRBD1 covers 7 bases. This CDR3 contains 14 residues. The germline gives CDR1 MGHRA, CDR2 YSYEKL. Unmatched junction bases numbered 3, after V lost 0 bases and J lost 5 bases.

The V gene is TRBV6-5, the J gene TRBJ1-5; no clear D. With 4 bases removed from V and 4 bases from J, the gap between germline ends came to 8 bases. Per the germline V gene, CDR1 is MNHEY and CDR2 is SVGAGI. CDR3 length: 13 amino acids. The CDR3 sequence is CASSLDHNQPQHF. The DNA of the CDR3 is TGTGCCAGCAGTTTAGATCATAATCAGCCCCAGCATTTT.

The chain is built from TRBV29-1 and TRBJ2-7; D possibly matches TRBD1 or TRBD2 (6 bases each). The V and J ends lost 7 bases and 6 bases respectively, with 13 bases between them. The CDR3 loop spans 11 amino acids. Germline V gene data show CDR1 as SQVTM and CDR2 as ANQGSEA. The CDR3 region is CSAAGGGEQYF. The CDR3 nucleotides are TGCAGCGCTGCCGGAGGGGGCGAGCAGTACTTC.

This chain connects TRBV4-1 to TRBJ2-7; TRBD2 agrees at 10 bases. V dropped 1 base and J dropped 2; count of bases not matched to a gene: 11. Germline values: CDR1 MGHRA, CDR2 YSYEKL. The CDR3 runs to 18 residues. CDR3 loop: CASSQGRLAGAPTYEQYF. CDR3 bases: TGCGCCAGCAGCCAAGGTCGGCTAGCGGGAGCTCCAACCTACGAGCAGTACTTC.

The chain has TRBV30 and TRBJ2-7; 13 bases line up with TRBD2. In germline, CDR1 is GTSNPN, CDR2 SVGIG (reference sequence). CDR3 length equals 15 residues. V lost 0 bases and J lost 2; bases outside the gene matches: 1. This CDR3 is CAWSVGLAGTYEQYF. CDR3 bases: TGTGCCTGGAGTGTGGGACTAGCGGGAACCTACGAGCAGTACTTC.

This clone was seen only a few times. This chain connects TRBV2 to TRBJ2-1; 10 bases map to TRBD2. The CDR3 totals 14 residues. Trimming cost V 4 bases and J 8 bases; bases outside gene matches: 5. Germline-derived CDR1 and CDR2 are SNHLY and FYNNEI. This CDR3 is CASSALAGEHEQFF. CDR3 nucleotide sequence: TGTGCCAGCAGTGCGCTAGCGGGAGAACATGAGCAGTTCTTC.

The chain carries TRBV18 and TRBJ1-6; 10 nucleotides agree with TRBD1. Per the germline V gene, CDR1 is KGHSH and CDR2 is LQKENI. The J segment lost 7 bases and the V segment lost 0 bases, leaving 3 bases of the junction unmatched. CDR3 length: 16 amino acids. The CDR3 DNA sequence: TGTGCCAGCTCACCACCCCCGGGACAGGGGAATTCACCCCTCCACTTT. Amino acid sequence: CASSPPPGQGNSPLHF.

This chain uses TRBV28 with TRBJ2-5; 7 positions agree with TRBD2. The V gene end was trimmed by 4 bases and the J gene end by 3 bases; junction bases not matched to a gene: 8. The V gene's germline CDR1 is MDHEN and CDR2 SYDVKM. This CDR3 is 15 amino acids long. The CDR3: CASSSPGSGEETQYF. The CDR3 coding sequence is TGTGCCAGCAGTTCCCCCGGGAGCGGGGAAGAGACCCAGTACTTC.

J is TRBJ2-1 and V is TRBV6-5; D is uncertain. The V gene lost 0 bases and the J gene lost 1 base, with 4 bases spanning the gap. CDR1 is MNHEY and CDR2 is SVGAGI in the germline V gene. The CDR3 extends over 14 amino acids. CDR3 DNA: TGTGCCAGCAGTTACTCGAATTCCTACAATGAGCAGTTCTTC. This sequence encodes CASSYSNSYNEQFF.

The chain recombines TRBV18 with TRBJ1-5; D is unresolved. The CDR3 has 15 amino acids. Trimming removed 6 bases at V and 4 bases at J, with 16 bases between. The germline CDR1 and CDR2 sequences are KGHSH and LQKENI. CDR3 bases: TGTGCCAGCTCCAAAGCTACGACTCCGAATCAGCCCCAGCATTTT. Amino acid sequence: CASSKATTPNQPQHF.

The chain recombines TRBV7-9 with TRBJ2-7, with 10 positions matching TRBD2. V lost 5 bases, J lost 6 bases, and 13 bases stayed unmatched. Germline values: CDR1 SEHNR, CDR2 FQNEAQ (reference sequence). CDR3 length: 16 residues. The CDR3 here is CASSHHQLAGVSEQYF. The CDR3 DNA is TGTGCCAGCAGCCACCATCAGCTAGCGGGAGTGAGCGAGCAGTACTTC.

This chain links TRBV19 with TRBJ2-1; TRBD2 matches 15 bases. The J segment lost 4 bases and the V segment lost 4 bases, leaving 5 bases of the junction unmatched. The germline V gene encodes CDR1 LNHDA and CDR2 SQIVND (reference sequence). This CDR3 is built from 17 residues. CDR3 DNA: TGTGCCAGTAGTAGGGGACTAGCGGGAGGCGCTTACAATGAGCAGTTCTTC. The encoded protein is CASSRGLAGGAYNEQFF.

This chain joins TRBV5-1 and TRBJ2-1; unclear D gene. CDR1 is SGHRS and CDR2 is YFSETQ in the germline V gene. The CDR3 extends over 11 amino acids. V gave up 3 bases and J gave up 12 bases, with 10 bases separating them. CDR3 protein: CASSSAERQFF. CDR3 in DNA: TGCGCCAGCAGCTCCGCCGAGAGGCAGTTCTTC.

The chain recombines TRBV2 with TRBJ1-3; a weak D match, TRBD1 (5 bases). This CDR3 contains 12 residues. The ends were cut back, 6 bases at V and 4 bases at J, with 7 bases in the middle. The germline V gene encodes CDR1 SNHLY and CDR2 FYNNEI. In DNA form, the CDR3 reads TGTGCCAGCAGGACAGAAGGAAACACCATATATTTT. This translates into CASRTEGNTIYF.

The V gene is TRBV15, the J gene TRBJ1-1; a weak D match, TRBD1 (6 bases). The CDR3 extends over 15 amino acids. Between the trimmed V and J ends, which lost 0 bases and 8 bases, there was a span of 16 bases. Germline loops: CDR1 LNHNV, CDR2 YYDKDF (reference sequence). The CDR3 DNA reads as TGTGCCACCAGCAGAGATTTAGCGGGGGCTGGGGAAGCTTTCTTT. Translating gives CATSRDLAGAGEAFF. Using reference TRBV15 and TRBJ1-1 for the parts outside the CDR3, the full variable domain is DAMVIQNPRYQVTQFGKPVTLSCSQTLNHNVMYWYQQKSSQAPKLLFHYYDKDFNNEADTPDNFQSRRPNTSFCFLDIRSPGLGDTAMYLCATSRDLAGAGEAFFGQGTRLTVV.

The CDR3 sequence: CASRTTGTGGSGGYTF. As DNA, the CDR3 is TGTGCCAGCAGGACGACCGGGACAGGGGGATCGGGTGGCTACACCTTC. The chain combines TRBV27 with TRBJ1-2; TRBD1 matches 11 bases. The CDR3 is made up of 16 amino acids. Germline CDR1 reads MNHEY; CDR2 reads SMNVEV (reference sequence). After removal of 6 bases from V and 7 bases from J, the junction contained 13 bases not matched to a gene.

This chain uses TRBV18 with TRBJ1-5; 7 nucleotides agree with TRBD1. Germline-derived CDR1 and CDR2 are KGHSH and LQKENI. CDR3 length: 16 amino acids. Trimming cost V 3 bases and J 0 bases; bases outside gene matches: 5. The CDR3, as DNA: TGTGCCAGCTCACCGGGACAGAGATATAGCAATCAGCCCCAGCATTTT. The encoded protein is CASSPGQRYSNQPQHF. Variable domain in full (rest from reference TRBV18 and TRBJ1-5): NAGVMQNPRHLVRRRGQEARLRCSPMKGHSHVYWYRQLPEEGLKFMVYLQKENIIDESGMPKERFSAEFPKEGPSILRIQQVVRGDSAAYFCASSPGQRYSNQPQHFGDGTRLSIL.

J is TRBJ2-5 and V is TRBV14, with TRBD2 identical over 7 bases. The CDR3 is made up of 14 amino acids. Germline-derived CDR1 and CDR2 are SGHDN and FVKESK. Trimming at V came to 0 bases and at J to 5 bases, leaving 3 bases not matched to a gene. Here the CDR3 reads CASSQDRGVETQYF. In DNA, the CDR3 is TGTGCCAGCAGCCAAGATCGGGGGGTGGAGACCCAGTACTTC.

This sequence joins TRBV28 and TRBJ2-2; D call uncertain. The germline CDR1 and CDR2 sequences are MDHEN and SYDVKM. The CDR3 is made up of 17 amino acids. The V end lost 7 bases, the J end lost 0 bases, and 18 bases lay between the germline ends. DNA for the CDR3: TGTGCCAGCATCTCCTCCGCGGCACCCGCGAACACCGGGGAGCTGTTTTTT. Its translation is CASISSAAPANTGELFF.

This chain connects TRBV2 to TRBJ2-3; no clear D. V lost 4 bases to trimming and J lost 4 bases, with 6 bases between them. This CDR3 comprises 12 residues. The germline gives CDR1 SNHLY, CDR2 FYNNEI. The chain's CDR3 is CASSGVPDTQYF. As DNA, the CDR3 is TGTGCCAGCAGTGGCGTCCCAGATACGCAGTATTTT.